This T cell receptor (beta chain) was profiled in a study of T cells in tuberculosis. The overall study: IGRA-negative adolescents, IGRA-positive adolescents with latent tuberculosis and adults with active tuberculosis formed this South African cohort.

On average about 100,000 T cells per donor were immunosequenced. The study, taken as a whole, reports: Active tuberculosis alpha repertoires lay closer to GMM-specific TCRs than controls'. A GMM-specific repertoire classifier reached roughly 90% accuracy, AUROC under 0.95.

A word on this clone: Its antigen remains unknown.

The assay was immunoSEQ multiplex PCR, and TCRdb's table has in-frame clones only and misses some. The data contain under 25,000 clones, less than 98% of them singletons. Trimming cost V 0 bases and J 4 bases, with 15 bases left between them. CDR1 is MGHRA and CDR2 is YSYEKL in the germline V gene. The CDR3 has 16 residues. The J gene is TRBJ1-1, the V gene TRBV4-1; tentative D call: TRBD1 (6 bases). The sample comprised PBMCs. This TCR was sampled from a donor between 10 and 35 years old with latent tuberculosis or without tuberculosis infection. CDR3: CASSQDQGMGATEAFF. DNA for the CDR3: TGCGCCAGCAGCCAAGATCAGGGGATGGGCGCCACTGAAGCTTTCTTT.